The 30 T cell receptor beta chains reported below all come from one sample, sequenced in a study of glioma-infiltrating T cells after dendritic cell vaccination. Sequenced by immunoSEQ multiplex PCR; TCRdb stores in-frame clones only, minus some. Of about 58,000 clones in the sample, around 83% are singletons; the top ten hold around a sixth. Time point in this sample: after dendritic cell vaccination, including at tumor progression/relapse. Sequencing used blood, obtained after dendritic cell vaccination. The source is a human donor with glioblastoma.

V and J are TRBV10-3 and TRBJ1-2; D remains unclear. The germline V gene encodes CDR1 ENHRY and CDR2 SYGVKD. Trimming stripped 4 bases from V and 2 bases from J, with 11 bases between. The CDR3 spans 14 residues. The CDR3 region is CAISGAFRNYGYTF. CDR3 sequence (DNA): TGTGCCATCAGTGGGGCATTTCGGAACTATGGCTACACCTTC.

This clone came up once. The chain links TRBV6-4 to TRBJ1-2, with 12 bases identical to TRBD1. CDR1 and CDR2 (germline): MRHNA, SNTAGT. The CDR3 is made up of 15 amino acids. Trimming at V came to 4 bases and at J to 4 bases, leaving 4 bases not matched to a gene. The CDR3 reads CASSVGTGGTYGYTF. In nucleotides, the CDR3 is TGTGCCAGCAGTGTTGGGACAGGGGGCACCTATGGCTACACCTTC.

V usage is TRBV5-1 and J usage is TRBJ2-1; a possible D gene is TRBD2 (7 bases). V lost 0 bases to trimming and J lost 5 bases, with 12 bases between them. The CDR3 is made up of 15 amino acids. The germline CDR1 and CDR2 sequences are SGHRS and YFSETQ. The chain's CDR3 is CASSLGLGGHNEQFF. CDR3 bases: TGCGCCAGCAGCTTGGGTCTCGGGGGGCACAATGAGCAGTTCTTC.

The rearrangement joins TRBV10-2 to TRBJ1-1, with TRBD1 matching over 8 bases. This CDR3 contains 14 residues. Germline lookup yields CDR1 WSHSY and CDR2 SAAADI. V lost 5 bases and J lost 6; bases outside the gene matches: 8. CDR3 sequence: CASSTTGEVSEAFF. The CDR3 DNA is TGCGCCAGCAGTACGACAGGGGAAGTGTCTGAAGCTTTCTTT.

The chain combines TRBV5-1 with TRBJ2-7; a weak D match, TRBD1 (6 bases). CDR3 size: 17 residues. Germline V gene data show CDR1 as SGHRS and CDR2 as YFSETQ. Trimming shortened V by 4 bases and J by 5 bases, and 25 bases separated the two germline ends. DNA of the CDR3: TGCGCCAGCAGCAAAACGCTTTTAACAGGGCCTGATGACGAGCAGTACTTC. Protein: CASSKTLLTGPDDEQYF.

The V call is TRBV19, the J call TRBJ2-1; 8 bases agree with TRBD2. CDR1 and CDR2 (germline): LNHDA, SQIVND (reference sequence). J was trimmed by 2 bases and V by 11 bases; bases with no gene match: 2. The CDR3 totals 12 residues. The CDR3 loop is CASGLAYNEQFF. CDR3 coding DNA: TGTGCCTCGGGACTAGCCTACAATGAGCAGTTCTTC.

The gene calls are TRBV27 and TRBJ1-6; D may be TRBD1 (6 bases). Per the germline V gene, CDR1 is MNHEY and CDR2 is SMNVEV (reference sequence). The V end lost 7 bases, the J end lost 0 bases, and 10 bases lay between the germline ends. The CDR3 runs 15 residues. DNA of the CDR3: TGTGCCAGCACCGGGGACACCTCCTATAATTCACCCCTCCACTTT. Protein product: CASTGDTSYNSPLHF.

The J gene is TRBJ2-7, the V gene TRBV9, with 11 nucleotides matching TRBD1. The germline gives CDR1 SGDLS, CDR2 YYNGEE. After removal of 3 bases from V and 6 bases from J, the junction contained 5 bases not matched to a gene. The CDR3 is 14 residues long. The CDR3 region is CASSADRGRSEQYF. CDR3 DNA: TGTGCCAGCAGCGCGGACAGGGGGCGAAGCGAGCAGTACTTC.

The sample holds one count of this clone. The CDR3 nucleotides read TGTGCCAGTAGTATGTCGACAGGGGCGAACACTGAAGCTTTCTTT. It codes for CASSMSTGANTEAFF. The V and J genes are TRBV19 and TRBJ1-1; 8 bases are shared with TRBD1. Germline CDR1 is LNHDA and CDR2 is SQIVND (reference sequence). The trim removed 3 bases at V and 1 base at J, leaving 4 bases unmatched. This CDR3 is 15 amino acids long.

This chain joins TRBV6-4 and TRBJ2-2, with TRBD2 as a possible D gene (5 bases). Germline V CDR1 and CDR2: MRHNA, SNTAGT. This CDR3 contains 14 residues. V was shortened by 5 bases and J by 3 bases, with 10 bases between the two germline ends. CDR3 in DNA: TGTGCCAGCAGTCTGGGAGAGCACACCGGGGAGCTGTTTTTT. Encoded protein: CASSLGEHTGELFF.

The V and J genes are TRBV12-5 and TRBJ2-5, with D perhaps matching TRBD1 (6 bases). This CDR3 comprises 14 residues. V was pared by 4 bases and J by 6 bases, with 15 bases between. The germline gives CDR1 LGHNT, CDR2 FRNRAP. The CDR3 nucleotides read TGTGCTAGTGGTTCCGGACAGCCGGGAAAGACCCAGTACTTC. It specifies CASGSGQPGKTQYF.

The V and J genes are TRBV5-6 and TRBJ2-5, with D hard to call. The germline V gene has CDR1 SGHDT and CDR2 YYEEEE. This CDR3 has 13 residues. V lost 3 bases to trimming and J lost 1 base, with 7 bases between them. CDR3 sequence (DNA): TGTGCCAGCAGCTCGTCACTCCAAGAGACCCAGTACTTC. The encoded protein is CASSSSLQETQYF.

V usage is TRBV6-6 and J usage is TRBJ2-7; 8 nucleotides agree with TRBD1. The length of the CDR3 is 16 residues. Germline values: CDR1 MNHNY, CDR2 SVGAGI (reference sequence). Unmatched junction bases numbered 10, after V lost 0 bases and J lost 6 bases. CDR3 amino acids: CASSYSTGRGPTEQYF. DNA for the CDR3: TGTGCCAGCAGTTACTCGACTGGCAGGGGGCCGACCGAGCAGTACTTC.

This clone was picked up one time. The genes are TRBV5-8 and TRBJ1-5; TRBD1 matches at 8 bases. This CDR3 region has 19 residues. With V trimmed by 1 base and J by 8 bases, 20 bases remained unmatched. Germline CDR1 and CDR2: SGHTS and YDEGEE. The CDR3 loop reads CASSLSPNRGAIGLEPQHF. The DNA for the CDR3 is TGTGCCAGCAGCTTGTCCCCGAACAGGGGGGCAATAGGTTTGGAGCCCCAGCATTTT. The full variable domain, in which reference TRBV5-8 and TRBJ1-5 provide the parts outside the CDR3, is EAGVTQSPTHLIKTRGQQATLRCSPISGHTSVYWYQQALGLGLQFLLWYDEGEERNRGNFPPRFSGRQFPNYSSELNVNALELEDSALYLCASSLSPNRGAIGLEPQHFGDGTRLSIL.

The V gene is TRBV25-1, the J gene TRBJ2-7; 7 bases line up with TRBD1. This CDR3 is built from 14 residues. The germline CDR1 and CDR2 sequences are MGHDK and SYGVNS. With 6 bases clipped from V and 4 bases from J, the junction kept 9 bases outside the gene matches. The CDR3 bases are TGTGCCAGCAGACCGGCGGCCAGGGGGTACGAGCAGTACTTC. It translates to CASRPAARGYEQYF.

The chain recombines TRBV27 with TRBJ2-6, with TRBD1 matching 8 bases. The CDR3 extends over 16 amino acids. Trimming removed 10 bases from V and 4 bases from J; junction bases left unmatched: 12. Germline CDR1 and CDR2: MNHEY and SMNVEV (reference sequence). This CDR3 reads CATSSGGLWGANVLTF. For the CDR3, the DNA is TGTGCCACCTCCTCAGGGGGCCTTTGGGGGGCCAACGTCCTGACTTTC.

The chain uses TRBV7-9 and TRBJ1-5, with TRBD1 matching 7 bases. From germline, CDR1 is SEHNR and CDR2 FQNEAQ (reference sequence). The trim removed 0 bases at V and 2 bases at J, leaving 4 bases unmatched. The CDR3 totals 16 residues. CDR3 coding DNA: TGTGCCAGCAGCTTAGCGGGGGACAGCCGCAATCAGCCCCAGCATTTT. Translating gives CASSLAGDSRNQPQHF.

The chain couples TRBV7-2 to TRBJ2-7, with 9 bases that match TRBD1. CDR1 SGHTA and CDR2 FQGNSA come from the germline V gene. There are 14 residues in the CDR3. V dropped 5 bases and J dropped 3; count of bases not matched to a gene: 5. CDR3 region: CASSPGTGLYEQYF. CDR3 in DNA: TGTGCCAGCAGCCCCGGGACAGGGCTCTACGAGCAGTACTTC.

The V and J genes are TRBV6-5 and TRBJ1-1, with 9 bases fitting TRBD1. This CDR3 comprises 15 residues. CDR1 is MNHEY, CDR2 SVGAGI, per germline. The V gene end was trimmed by 5 bases and the J gene end by 3 bases; junction bases not matched to a gene: 7. In nucleotides, the CDR3 is TGTGCCAGCAGTATGGGGACAGGGTGGTACACTGAAGCTTTCTTT. Protein product: CASSMGTGWYTEAFF.

The V call is TRBV7-9, the J call TRBJ2-2; the D gene is possibly TRBD1 (7 bases). Germline V gene sequence: CDR1 SEHNR, CDR2 FQNEAQ (reference sequence). V was clipped by 3 bases and J by 4 bases, with 18 bases between them. This CDR3 region has 17 residues. The CDR3 loop reads CASSFPRNRGGTGELFF. For the CDR3, the DNA is TGTGCCAGCAGCTTTCCCCGAAACAGGGGAGGCACCGGGGAGCTGTTTTTT. Complete variable domain (other parts from reference TRBV7-9 and TRBJ2-2): DTGVSQNPRHKITKRGQNVTFRCDPISEHNRLYWYRQTLGQGPEFLTYFQNEAQLEKSRLLSDRFSAERPKGSFSTLEIQRTEQGDSAMYLCASSFPRNRGGTGELFFGEGSRLTVL.

The chain carries TRBV5-1 and TRBJ2-5; 9 nucleotides align to TRBD2. The V segment lost 1 base and the J segment 7 bases; nucleotides outside the gene matches: 17. The CDR3 has 18 amino acids. Germline V gene sequence: CDR1 SGHRS, CDR2 YFSETQ. The CDR3 coding sequence is TGCGCCAGCAGCTTGAGAGCTAGCGGGAACAATCTGAAGGGGACCCAGTACTTC. Amino acid sequence: CASSLRASGNNLKGTQYF.

V usage is TRBV7-2 and J usage is TRBJ2-7; 9 bases agree with TRBD1. After removal of 5 bases from V and 5 bases from J, the junction contained 13 bases not matched to a gene. Germline V gene lookup returns CDR1 SGHTA and CDR2 FQGNSA. The CDR3 extends over 16 amino acids. The CDR3 DNA sequence: TGTGCCAGCAGCCCAAAACCGAACAGGGGGCACGACGAGCAGTACTTC. Translating gives CASSPKPNRGHDEQYF.

The rearrangement joins TRBV30 to TRBJ1-2; tentatively, D is TRBD1 (5 bases). Trimming pared 0 bases from V and 4 bases from J, leaving 9 bases between. The CDR3 runs 13 residues. Germline CDR1 and CDR2: GTSNPN and SVGIG (reference sequence). The CDR3 nucleotides are TGTGCCTGGAGTGTGCAGGGTTTCTATGGCTACACCTTC. Encoded protein: CAWSVQGFYGYTF. Based on the CDR3 plus reference TRBV30 and TRBJ1-2, the full variable domain is SQTIHQWPATLVQPVGSPLSLECTVEGTSNPNLYWYRQAAGRGLQLLFYSVGIGQISSEVPQNLSASRPQDRQFILSSKKLLLSDSGFYLCAWSVQGFYGYTFGSGTRLTVV.

The chain uses TRBV5-1 and TRBJ2-7, with TRBD1 matching 8 bases. The V gene end was trimmed by 0 bases and the J gene end by 5 bases; junction bases not matched to a gene: 4. Germline loops: CDR1 SGHRS, CDR2 YFSETQ. This CDR3 spans 14 amino acids. CDR3 nucleotides: TGCGCCAGCAGCTTGGTGGACAGGGCCCACGAGCAGTACTTC. Its protein is CASSLVDRAHEQYF.

The gene calls are TRBV5-1 and TRBJ1-4, with a tentative D call TRBD1 (5 bases). Germline assignment: CDR1 SGHRS and CDR2 YFSETQ. Trimming pared 3 bases from V and 0 bases from J, leaving 12 bases between. This CDR3 is built from 16 residues. The CDR3 DNA follows: TGCGCCAGCAGCTCCGGGGGGGGTGCAACTAATGAAAAACTGTTTTTT. Translated, it gives CASSSGGGATNEKLFF.

The J gene is TRBJ1-6, the V gene TRBV19; no clear D. The CDR3 contains 12 residues. Trimming cost V 5 bases and J 14 bases, with 13 bases left between them. Germline V gene sequence: CDR1 LNHDA, CDR2 SQIVND (reference sequence). The CDR3: CASSGELGTLHF. The CDR3 DNA reads as TGTGCCAGTAGTGGAGAACTAGGGACCCTCCACTTT.

The CDR3 coding sequence is TGTGCCTGGAGCGCAGGGCCACTCACTGAAGCTTTCTTT. This codes for CAWSAGPLTEAFF. J is TRBJ1-1 and V is TRBV30; the D gene is possibly TRBD1 (5 bases). V dropped 3 bases and J dropped 4 bases, with 12 bases sitting between them. CDR3 length: 13 residues. Per the germline V gene, CDR1 is GTSNPN and CDR2 is SVGIG (reference sequence).

The chain links TRBV11-2 to TRBJ2-5; 10 nucleotides align to TRBD2. The CDR3 contains 16 residues. Trimming took 2 bases from V and 5 from J; bases not matched to a gene: 8. From germline, CDR1 is SGHAT and CDR2 FQNNGV. CDR3 in amino acids: CASSLRLLAGKETQYF. Here the CDR3 DNA reads TGTGCCAGCAGCTTAAGGTTACTAGCGGGGAAGGAGACCCAGTACTTC.

This clone occurred a few times. The chain is built from TRBV4-3 and TRBJ1-4, with 8 bases identical to TRBD1. With 1 base clipped from V and 10 bases from J, the junction kept 5 bases outside the gene matches. The CDR3 extends over 14 amino acids. The V gene's germline CDR1 is LGHNA and CDR2 YSLEER. The DNA of the CDR3 is TGCGCCAGCAGCCAAGGGACAGGGAGTGGAAAACTGTTTTTT. Translation gives CASSQGTGSGKLFF.

The chain links TRBV30 to TRBJ2-7; 7 positions match TRBD2. V trimming: 0 bases; J trimming: 0 bases; junction bases outside the gene matches: 2. Germline V gene sequence: CDR1 GTSNPN, CDR2 SVGIG (reference sequence). CDR3 length equals 14 residues. The DNA of the CDR3 is TGTGCCTGGAGTGTAGGGACTAACTCCTACGAGCAGTACTTC. This codes for CAWSVGTNSYEQYF.